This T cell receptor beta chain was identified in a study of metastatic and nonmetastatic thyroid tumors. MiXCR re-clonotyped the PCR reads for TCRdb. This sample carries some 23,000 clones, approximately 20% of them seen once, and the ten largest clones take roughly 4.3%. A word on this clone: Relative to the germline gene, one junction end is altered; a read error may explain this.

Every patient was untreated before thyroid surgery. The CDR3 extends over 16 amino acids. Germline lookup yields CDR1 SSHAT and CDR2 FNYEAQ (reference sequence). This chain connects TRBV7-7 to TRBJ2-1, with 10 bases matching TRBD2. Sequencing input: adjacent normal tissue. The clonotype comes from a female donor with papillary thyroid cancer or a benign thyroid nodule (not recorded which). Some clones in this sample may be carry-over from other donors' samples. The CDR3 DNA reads TGTGCTAGCAGCTTGGACTGGACTAGCGGAGTCAATGAGCAGTTCTTC. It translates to CASSLDWTSGVNEQFF.